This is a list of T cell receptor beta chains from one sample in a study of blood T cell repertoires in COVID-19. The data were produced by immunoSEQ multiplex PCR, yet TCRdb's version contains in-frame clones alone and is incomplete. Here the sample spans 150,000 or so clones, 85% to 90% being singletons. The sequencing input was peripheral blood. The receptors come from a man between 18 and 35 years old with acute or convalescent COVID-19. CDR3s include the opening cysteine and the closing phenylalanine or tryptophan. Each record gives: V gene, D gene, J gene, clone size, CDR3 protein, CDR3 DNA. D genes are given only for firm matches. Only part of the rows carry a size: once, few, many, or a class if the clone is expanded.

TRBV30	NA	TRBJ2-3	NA	CAWTGGTDTQYF	TGTGCCTGGACGGGGGGCACAGATACGCAGTATTTT
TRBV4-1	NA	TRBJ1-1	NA	CASSQQQGAEAFF	TGCGCCAGCAGCCAACAACAGGGCGCTGAAGCTTTCTTT
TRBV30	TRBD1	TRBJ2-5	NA	CAWSPRTGIQQTQYF	TGTGCCTGGAGCCCACGGACAGGGATACAGCAGACCCAGTACTTC
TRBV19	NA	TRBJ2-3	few	CASSGISSSTDTQYF	TGTGCCAGTTCGGGGATCTCTTCTAGCACAGATACGCAGTATTTT
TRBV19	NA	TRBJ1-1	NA	CATSWGNTEAFF	TGTGCCACATCGTGGGGCAACACTGAAGCTTTCTTT
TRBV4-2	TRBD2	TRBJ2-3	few	CASSQGRGTDTQYF	TGTGCCAGCAGCCAGGGGAGGGGCACAGATACGCAGTATTTT
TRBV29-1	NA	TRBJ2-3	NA	CSVEYRGQYF	TGCAGCGTTGAATATAGAGGGCAGTATTTT
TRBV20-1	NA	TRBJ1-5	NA	CSASSNVVNQPQHF	TGCAGTGCTAGTTCTAACGTCGTCAATCAGCCCCAGCATTTT
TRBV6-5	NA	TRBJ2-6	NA	CASRIFSSGANVLTF	TGTGCCAGCAGGATTTTCAGCTCTGGGGCCAACGTCCTGACTTTC
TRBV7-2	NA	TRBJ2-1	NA	CASSSYASSEQFF	TGTGCCAGCAGCTCATATGCTAGCAGTGAGCAGTTCTTC
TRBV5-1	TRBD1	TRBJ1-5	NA	CASSLGTGGSLESNQPQHF	TGCGCCAGCAGCTTAGGGACAGGGGGCTCCTTGGAAAGCAATCAGCCCCAGCATTTT
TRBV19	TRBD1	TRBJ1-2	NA	CASSIELRGTGGYTF	TGTGCCAGTAGTATTGAACTAAGGGGGACAGGGGGCTACACCTTC
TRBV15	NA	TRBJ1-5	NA	CATSRDRSNQPQHF	TGTGCCACCAGCAGAGATCGTAGCAATCAGCCCCAGCATTTT
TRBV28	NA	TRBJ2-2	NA	CASRGGTGELFF	TGTGCCAGCAGAGGGGGTACCGGGGAGCTGTTTTTT
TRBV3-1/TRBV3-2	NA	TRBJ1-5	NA	CASSPSTGSNQPQHF	TGTGCCAGCAGCCCCTCAACAGGGAGCAATCAGCCCCAGCATTTT
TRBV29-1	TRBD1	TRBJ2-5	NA	CSVGDGQGPTRFQETQYF	TGCAGCGTTGGGGACGGACAGGGGCCCACCCGCTTCCAAGAGACCCAGTACTTC
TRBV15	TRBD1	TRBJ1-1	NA	CATNRDRNTEAFF	TGTGCCACCAATCGGGACAGGAACACTGAAGCTTTCTTT
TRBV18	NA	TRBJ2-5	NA	CASSPFEREETQYF	TGTGCCAGCTCACCTTTTGAGCGGGAAGAGACCCAGTACTTC
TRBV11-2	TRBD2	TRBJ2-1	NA	CASSLGASGGDAFF	TGTGCCAGCAGCCTAGGGGCTAGCGGGGGGGATGCGTTCTTC
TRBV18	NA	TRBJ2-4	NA	CASSPRAGAARNIQYF	TGTGCCAGCTCACCGCGCGCGGGGGCTGCAAGAAACATTCAGTACTTC
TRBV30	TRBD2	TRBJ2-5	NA	CAGGGGQETQYF	TGTGCCGGCGGGGGGGGGCAAGAGACCCAGTACTTC
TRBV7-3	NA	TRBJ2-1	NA	CASSLDSANEQFF	TGTGCCAGCAGCTTGGACAGTGCCAATGAGCAGTTCTTC
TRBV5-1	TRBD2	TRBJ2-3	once	CASSLASGRTDTQYF	TGCGCCAGCAGCTTGGCTAGCGGGCGCACAGATACGCAGTATTTT
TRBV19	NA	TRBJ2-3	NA	CASSPGGLNTQYF	TGTGCCAGTAGTCCCGGGGGGCTGAATACGCAGTATTTT
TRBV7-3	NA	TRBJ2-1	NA	CASSISNNEQFF	TGTGCCAGCAGCATTTCTAACAATGAGCAGTTCTTC
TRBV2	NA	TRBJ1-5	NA	CASSEASVSNQPQHF	TGTGCCAGCAGTGAGGCCAGCGTTAGCAATCAGCCCCAGCATTTT
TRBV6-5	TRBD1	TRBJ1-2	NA	CASSPVTGTGYGYTF	TGTGCCAGCAGTCCAGTGACAGGGACAGGCTATGGCTACACCTTC
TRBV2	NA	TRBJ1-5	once	CASQRGGYDNQPQHF	TGTGCCAGTCAACGGGGGGGGTATGACAATCAGCCCCAGCATTTT
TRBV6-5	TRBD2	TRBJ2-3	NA	CASSLGGVTDTQYF	TGTGCCAGCAGCCTCGGGGGGGTCACAGATACGCAGTATTTT
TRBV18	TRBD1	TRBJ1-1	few	CASSPDRGVVLNTEAFF	TGTGCCAGCTCACCGGACAGGGGTGTCGTCCTGAACACTGAAGCTTTCTTT
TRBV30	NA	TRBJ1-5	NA	CASPRAEINQPQHF	TGTGCCTCCCCGCGGGCAGAAATCAATCAGCCCCAGCATTTT